These 32 T cell receptor beta chains share one sample of origin, sequenced in a study of post-analysis software for immune sequencing data. No antigen has been assigned to these receptors. Overall study findings and caveats: Comparison of patients with controls showed roughly five TRBV segments more frequent in patients, TRBV5-6, TRBV5-1 and TRBV20-1 among them.

Unique molecular identifiers were carried by the TCR beta cDNA libraries. TCRdb reprocessed the PCR reads via MiXCR and lists one record per CDR3 protein. The sample records about 540,000 distinct CDR3 sequences, approximately 34% being singletons. Sequencing was performed on blood. These receptors all come from a girl between 2 and 17 years old with multiple sclerosis.

This sequence joins TRBV11-2 and TRBJ2-2; TRBD2 agrees at 9 bases. Germline V gives CDR1 SGHAT, CDR2 FQNNGV. The J segment lost 0 bases and the V segment lost 5 bases, leaving 7 bases of the junction unmatched. There are 17 residues in the CDR3. The DNA for the CDR3 is TGTGCCAGCAGCCCTACTAGACTAGCGGCGAACACCGGGGAGCTGTTTTTT. The encoded protein is CASSPTRLAANTGELFF. Full variable domain (outside the CDR3, taken from reference TRBV11-2 and TRBJ2-2): EAGVAQSPRYKIIEKRQSVAFWCNPISGHATLYWYQQILGQGPKLLIQFQNNGVVDDSQLPKDRFSAERLKGVDSTLKIQPAKLEDSAVYLCASSPTRLAANTGELFFGEGSRLTVL.

The sample holds one count of this clonotype. Since a much larger clone is just one base distant, this may be a read error. The gene calls are TRBV5-1 and TRBJ2-1; unclear D gene. This CDR3 contains 13 residues. Per germline, CDR1 SGHRS and CDR2 YFSETQ. CDR3 bases: TGCGCCAGCAGCTTTCGTGGTTACAATGAGCGGTTCTTC. Amino acids: CASSFRGYNERFF.

This clonotype appeared many times. The CDR3 loop is CASSYPRQGSHEQYF. The CDR3 DNA reads as TGTGCCAGCAGTTACCCCCGACAGGGCAGCCACGAGCAGTACTTC. The chain employs TRBV6-5 and TRBJ2-5; TRBD1 matches 7 bases. The end of the DNA fits TRBJ2-7 better, so the J call may be wrong. This CDR3 spans 15 amino acids. Germline V gene sequence: CDR1 MNHEY, CDR2 SVGAGI.

The J gene is TRBJ1-1, the V gene TRBV29-1; D is undetermined. Germline assignment: CDR1 SQVTM and CDR2 ANQGSEA. This CDR3 is 14 amino acids long. Trimming shortened V by 0 bases and J by 3 bases, and 11 bases separated the two germline ends. In DNA, the CDR3 is TGCAGCGTTGAAGAAGGAAAGGTTTACACTGAAGCTTTCTTT. It encodes CSVEEGKVYTEAFF. The whole variable domain, remainder taken from reference TRBV29-1 and TRBJ1-1, is SAVISQKPSRDICQRGTSLTIQCQVDSQVTMMFWYRQQPGQSLTLIATANQGSEATYESGFVIDKFPISRPNLTFSTLTVSNMSPEDSSIYLCSVEEGKVYTEAFFGQGTRLTVV.

The CDR3 nucleotides read TGTGCCAGCAGAACTCCGAGACGGACCGGCGGGGCAAACTATGGCTACACCTTC. It codes for CASRTPRRTGGANYGYTF. The genes are TRBV28 and TRBJ1-2, with D perhaps TRBD1 (5 bases). Germline V CDR1 and CDR2: MDHEN, SYDVKM. V shed 6 bases and J shed 2 bases, with 25 bases lying between them. CDR3 size: 18 residues.

The V and J genes are TRBV7-8 and TRBJ1-1; weak D call: TRBD1 (6 bases). The CDR3 runs to 17 residues. V lost 4 bases to trimming and J lost 3 bases, with 21 bases between them. Germline CDR1 reads SGHVS; CDR2 reads FQNEAQ. CDR3 in DNA: TGTGCCAGCAGCTCCCTTCCCGGGAGGGGGTCGGACACTGAAGCTTTCTTT. This sequence encodes CASSSLPGRGSDTEAFF.

The chain uses TRBV12-3 or TRBV12-4 and TRBJ1-1, with TRBD1 identical over 8 bases. Trimming cost V 5 bases and J 3 bases; bases outside gene matches: 5. There are 14 residues in the CDR3. The CDR3 sequence is CASSPQGGDTEAFF. The CDR3 DNA reads as TGTGCCAGCAGTCCACAGGGGGGAGACACTGAAGCTTTCTTT.

The chain couples TRBV7-9 to TRBJ1-2, with a weak D call TRBD1 (5 bases). The ends were cut back, 10 bases at V and 4 bases at J, with 22 bases in the middle. The length of the CDR3 is 15 residues. CDR1 and CDR2 from the germline V gene are SEHNR and FQNEAQ (reference sequence). Written as DNA, the CDR3 is TGTGCCACCTCAGAAGACAGCCCGGGGGGCTATGGCTACACCTTC. It is translated as CATSEDSPGGYGYTF.

This clonotype was seen more than once but under ten times. This rearrangement joins TRBV6-1 to TRBJ2-7; D ambiguous. The CDR3 is 14 residues long. Trimming took off 6 bases at V and 2 bases at J, with 14 bases between the two ends. Germline-derived CDR1 and CDR2 are MNHNS and SASEGT. This chain's CDR3 is CASRADMPPYEQYF. CDR3 in DNA: TGTGCCAGCAGGGCCGACATGCCGCCCTACGAGCAGTACTTC.

This clonotype was recorded a few times. This sequence joins TRBV7-2 and TRBJ2-7; 7 bases line up with TRBD1. The ends lost 6 bases at V and 3 bases at J; junction bases unmatched: 2. The CDR3 is 12 amino acids. The germline V gene has CDR1 SGHTA and CDR2 FQGNSA. The CDR3 is CASRRQGYEQYF. For the CDR3, the DNA is TGTGCCAGCAGACGACAGGGCTACGAGCAGTACTTC.

In its sample, this clonotype was seen a few times. The rearrangement joins TRBV3-1 to TRBJ2-5; D remains unclear. V was shortened by 2 bases and J by 2 bases, with 12 bases between the two germline ends. The CDR3 length is 15 residues. Germline CDR1 and CDR2: LGHDT and YNNKEL (reference sequence). CDR3 protein: CASSQMVTPQETQYF. CDR3 in DNA: TGTGCCAGCAGCCAAATGGTCACCCCTCAAGAGACCCAGTACTTC.

The V call is TRBV10-3, the J call TRBJ2-3, with D unresolved. This CDR3 comprises 12 residues. Trimming cost V 6 bases and J 0 bases, with 4 bases left between them. Germline CDR1 is ENHRY and CDR2 is SYGVKD. The CDR3 reads CAIRESTDTQYF. CDR3 bases: TGTGCCATCAGGGAGAGCACAGATACGCAGTATTTT.

This clonotype occurred a few times. The V and J genes are TRBV5-1 and TRBJ2-5; 7 bases line up with TRBD1. Germline-derived CDR1 and CDR2 are SGHRS and YFSETQ. Trimming took 0 bases from V and 2 from J; bases not matched to a gene: 7. The CDR3 runs to 16 residues. The CDR3 here is CASSLEPTGTQETQYF. In DNA form, the CDR3 reads TGCGCCAGCAGCTTGGAACCGACAGGGACACAAGAGACCCAGTACTTC.

The rearrangement joins TRBV13 to TRBJ2-7; 9 bases line up with TRBD2. Germline loops: CDR1 PRHDT, CDR2 FYEKMQ (reference sequence). Trimming took 8 bases from V and 2 from J; bases not matched to a gene: 4. The CDR3 length is 13 residues. CDR3 sequence: CASGSGGPYEQYF. The CDR3 coding sequence is TGTGCCAGCGGAAGCGGGGGGCCCTACGAGCAGTACTTC.

Only a few counts were recorded for this clonotype. V is TRBV7-3 and J is TRBJ2-1; the match to TRBD1 covers 10 bases. The trim removed 5 bases at V and 6 bases at J, leaving 7 bases unmatched. CDR1 is SGHTA, CDR2 FQGTGA, per germline. This CDR3 has 15 residues. Here the CDR3 reads CASSPGQGGINEQFF. CDR3 coding DNA: TGTGCCAGCAGCCCCGGACAGGGGGGCATCAATGAGCAGTTCTTC.

This clonotype was seen only a few times. This chain connects TRBV7-6 to TRBJ1-1, with D unclear. V was shortened by 5 bases and J by 1 base, with 8 bases between the two germline ends. The germline V gene encodes CDR1 SGHVS and CDR2 FNYEAQ. The CDR3 sequence is 13 residues long. The CDR3 reads CASSRQENTEAFF. The CDR3 nucleotides read TGTGCCAGCAGCCGGCAGGAGAACACTGAAGCTTTCTTT.

This chain uses TRBV10-3 with TRBJ2-3; tentative D call: TRBD1 (5 bases). Germline-derived CDR1 and CDR2 are ENHRY and SYGVKD. This CDR3 has 13 residues. V gave up 8 bases and J gave up 3 bases, with 12 bases separating them. The CDR3 region has the DNA TGTGCCATCCTTTCAGGGCCGACAGATACGCAGTATTTT. Translation: CAILSGPTDTQYF.

V usage is TRBV4-2 and J usage is TRBJ2-1; TRBD2 might be the D (5 bases). V was clipped by 4 bases and J by 0 bases, with 13 bases between them. CDR3 length: 16 amino acids. Looked up from germline, CDR1 is LGHNA and CDR2 is YNFKEQ. The CDR3 here is CASSLESGPSYNEQFF. The CDR3 coding sequence is TGTGCCAGCAGCCTAGAGAGCGGACCCTCCTACAATGAGCAGTTCTTC.

This clonotype occurred a few times. The rearrangement joins TRBV7-6 to TRBJ2-7; D uncertain. The germline V and J ends were trimmed by 4 bases and 7 bases, with 23 bases remaining between them. The length of the CDR3 is 16 residues. Germline V lookup: CDR1 SGHVS, CDR2 FNYEAQ. The CDR3 reads CASSSRLDRLGVEQYF. The CDR3 nucleotides read TGTGCCAGCAGCTCTAGATTGGACCGCCTCGGCGTTGAGCAGTACTTC.

The chain combines TRBV28 with TRBJ2-1; weak D call: TRBD2 (5 bases). The CDR3 totals 15 residues. Germline values: CDR1 MDHEN, CDR2 SYDVKM. The ends were cut back, 6 bases at V and 0 bases at J, with 12 bases in the middle. This chain's CDR3 is CASRVGVSSYNEQFF. The CDR3 DNA sequence: TGTGCCAGCAGGGTGGGAGTAAGCTCCTACAATGAGCAGTTCTTC.

This clonotype appeared a few times. The chain couples TRBV6-2 or TRBV6-3 to TRBJ2-7; 8 positions match TRBD1. CDR1 is MNHEY and CDR2 is SVGEGT in the germline V gene. V was clipped by 2 bases and J by 3 bases; unmatched bases: 6. This CDR3 spans 15 amino acids. The CDR3 DNA reads as TGTGCCAGCAGTTACGAGGACAGGGTTAACTACGAGCAGTACTTC. Residues: CASSYEDRVNYEQYF.

Notes on this clonotype: The final CDR3 position lacks the conserved phenylalanine or tryptophan, pointing to a likely read error. J is TRBJ2-7 and V is TRBV5-1; possible D gene TRBD2, 6 bases. The last part of the DNA fits TRBJ2-5 better; the J call may be wrong. The CDR3 runs to 14 residues. Germline-derived CDR1 and CDR2 are SGHRS and YFSETQ. The CDR3 DNA reads as TGCGCCAGCAGCTTGTGGACTACGGATGAGACCCAGTACCTC. As protein: CASSLWTTDETQYL.

For this clonotype: Relative to the germline gene, one junction end is altered; a read error may explain this. The chain recombines TRBV5-5 with TRBJ2-5; 9 nucleotides align to TRBD1. The CDR3 consists of 14 residues. Germline V gene data show CDR1 as SGHKS and CDR2 as YYEKEE (reference sequence). The DNA of the CDR3 is TGTACCAGCAACAGGGACAGGGTTGCTGAGACCCAGTACTTC. Its translation is CTSNRDRVAETQYF.

The chain employs TRBV7-2 and TRBJ1-5; 7 nucleotides match TRBD1. Germline trimming cut 4 bases from V and 0 bases from J; bases unmatched to any gene: 12. The CDR3 covers 18 residues. The V gene's germline CDR1 is SGHTA and CDR2 FQGNSA. The CDR3 region has the DNA TGTGCCAGCAGCTACAATGACGAACAGGGGAATAGCAATCAGCCCCAGCATTTT. It yields the protein CASSYNDEQGNSNQPQHF.

Only a few counts were recorded for this clonotype. The J gene is TRBJ2-3, the V gene TRBV7-2; 12 positions match TRBD2. V trimming: 5 bases; J trimming: 1 base; junction bases outside the gene matches: 10. The CDR3 has 18 residues. Germline values: CDR1 SGHTA, CDR2 FQGNSA. The CDR3 DNA reads as TGTGCCAGCAGCCTTCGCGGGAGGACTAGCGGGGGCACAGATACGCAGTATTTT. Translation: CASSLRGRTSGGTDTQYF.

The CDR3 protein is CASTTFMDTEAFF. CDR3 nucleotide sequence: TGTGCCAGCACAACTTTCATGGACACTGAAGCTTTCTTT. The chain recombines TRBV6-5 with TRBJ1-1; D ambiguous. CDR1 is MNHEY, CDR2 SVGAGI, per germline. V was shortened by 7 bases and J by 3 bases, with 12 bases between the two germline ends. This CDR3 contains 13 residues.

The table lists this clonotype with a few counts. The V and J genes are TRBV7-9 and TRBJ2-7; 9 bases fit TRBD1. The germline gives CDR1 SEHNR, CDR2 FQNEAQ (reference sequence). Trimming cost V 5 bases and J 3 bases; bases outside gene matches: 20. The CDR3 sequence is 19 residues long. CDR3 DNA: TGTGCCAGCAGCCCCTCGGGACAGGGATTTTTAGTGGGAGTCTACGAGCAGTACTTC. Translation: CASSPSGQGFLVGVYEQYF. The whole variable domain, remainder taken from reference TRBV7-9 and TRBJ2-7, is DTGVSQNPRHKITKRGQNVTFRCDPISEHNRLYWYRQTLGQGPEFLTYFQNEAQLEKSRLLSDRFSAERPKGSFSTLEIQRTEQGDSAMYLCASSPSGQGFLVGVYEQYFGPGTRLTVT.

CDR3 residues: CASSQPGQGKLVETQYF. The CDR3 DNA follows: TGTGCCAGCAGCCAGCCGGGACAGGGTAAACTAGTGGAGACCCAGTACTTC. V is TRBV4-2 and J is TRBJ2-5, with 9 bases aligning to TRBD1. The ends lost 3 bases at V and 5 bases at J; junction bases unmatched: 13. CDR1 LGHNA and CDR2 YNFKEQ come from the germline V gene. The CDR3 totals 17 residues.

The V call is TRBV6-6, the J call TRBJ2-3; D gene uncertain. The CDR3 covers 15 residues. The germline gives CDR1 MNHNY, CDR2 SVGAGI (reference sequence). The V end lost 5 bases, the J end lost 1 base, and 13 bases lay between the germline ends. The CDR3: CASSGAQLGTDTQYF. Written as DNA, the CDR3 is TGTGCCAGCAGTGGAGCACAGTTGGGCACAGATACGCAGTATTTT.

This clonotype was seen a few times. The chain joins TRBV7-2 to TRBJ2-5, with D perhaps matching TRBD1 or TRBD2 (5 bases each). This CDR3 is 15 amino acids long. V dropped 5 bases and J dropped 1 base, with 14 bases sitting between them. Germline loops: CDR1 SGHTA, CDR2 FQGNSA. CDR3 sequence (DNA): TGTGCCAGCAGCCGCTCCGGGACGATCCAAGAGACCCAGTACTTC. Translated: CASSRSGTIQETQYF.

The gene calls are TRBV11-2 and TRBJ2-1; 8 bases align to TRBD2. V lost 7 bases and J lost 3; bases outside the gene matches: 8. CDR1 and CDR2 from the germline V gene are SGHAT and FQNNGV. CDR3 length equals 15 residues. The CDR3 here is CASIDDSGVYNEQFF. The DNA of the CDR3 is TGTGCCAGCATCGATGATAGCGGGGTCTACAATGAGCAGTTCTTC.

This clonotype was observed a single time. CDR3 amino acids: CASSETASLSFAYEQYF. CDR3 nucleotide sequence: TGTGCCAGCAGTGAAACGGCTAGCCTGAGCTTCGCCTACGAGCAGTACTTC. The V call is TRBV6-1, the J call TRBJ2-4; a possible D gene is TRBD2 (5 bases). The closer fit of TRBJ2-7 to the DNA end suggests the J call may be wrong. Looked up from germline, CDR1 is MNHNS and CDR2 is SASEGT. The CDR3 length is 17 residues.